The 16 T cell receptor beta chains below all came from one sample that was sequenced in a study of T cells in Graves' hyperthyroidism and ophthalmopathy. From RNA transcripts, TCR beta CDR3 regions were amplified. The HTBI primer set served for first-round RT-PCR of the TCR CDR3. TCRdb re-analysed the multiplex PCR reads in MiXCR, keeping a single row per CDR3 protein. The table shows under 350,000 distinct CDR3 sequences, with 15% to 20% occurring only once. The sample comprised blood. These receptors all stem from a woman in her sixties or seventies with Graves' ophthalmopathy.

About this clonotype itself: It may be a read error: a sequence one base away is much more abundant. CDR3 DNA sequence: TGTGCCAGCTCACCGGGACGGGGAAAGAGCACTGAAGCTTTCTTT. Translated, it gives CASSPGRGKSTEAFF. The chain couples TRBV18 to TRBJ1-1, with a possible D match to TRBD1 (5 bases). CDR1 is KGHSH and CDR2 is LQKENI in the germline V gene. The germline V and J ends were trimmed by 3 bases and 4 bases, with 15 bases remaining between them. The CDR3 totals 15 residues.

This clonotype has a handful of counts. The V call is TRBV20-1, the J call TRBJ2-2; 9 bases map to TRBD1. The CDR3 has 14 residues. Germline assignment: CDR1 DFQATT and CDR2 SNEGSKA (reference sequence). The V gene end was trimmed by 6 bases and the J gene end by 5 bases; junction bases not matched to a gene: 7. CDR3: CSAHRGRRTGELFF. CDR3 coding DNA: TGCAGTGCGCACAGGGGGCGTAGAACCGGGGAGCTGTTTTTT.

V gene TRBV4-1 combines with J gene TRBJ2-7, with TRBD2 identical over 11 bases. The V segment lost 2 bases and the J segment 2 bases; nucleotides outside the gene matches: 5. This CDR3 has 16 amino acids. Germline CDR1 reads MGHRA; CDR2 reads YSYEKL. CDR3: CASSQLAGGNPYEQYF. CDR3 bases: TGCGCCAGCAGCCAACTAGCGGGGGGCAACCCCTACGAGCAGTACTTC.

V and J are TRBV24-1 and TRBJ1-4, with 7 bases identical to TRBD1. V trimming: 5 bases; J trimming: 4 bases; junction bases outside the gene matches: 18. CDR3 length: 19 residues. CDR1 and CDR2 (germline): KGHDR, SFDVKD. This CDR3 reads CATSGPGGGQGEDNEKLFF. The CDR3 DNA sequence: TGTGCCACCAGTGGCCCTGGCGGGGGCCAGGGGGAAGATAATGAAAAACTGTTTTTT.

This clonotype was counted only a few times. The genes are TRBV6-2 or TRBV6-3 and TRBJ1-5; D is ambiguous. The germline V gene encodes CDR1 MNHEY and CDR2 SVGEGT. Trimming pared 2 bases from V and 2 bases from J, leaving 10 bases between. The CDR3 totals 15 residues. The CDR3 protein is CASSYGGNGNQPQHF. Written as DNA, the CDR3 is TGTGCCAGCAGTTACGGAGGGAACGGCAATCAGCCCCAGCATTTT.

This clonotype was counted a few times. The chain couples TRBV28 to TRBJ1-3; 10 nucleotides align to TRBD1. The ends lost 4 bases at V and 0 bases at J; junction bases unmatched: 6. The CDR3 contains 17 residues. Germline CDR1 is MDHEN and CDR2 is SYDVKM. CDR3 nucleotides: TGTGCCAGCAGTTCCCTGACAGGGGGCGTCTCTGGAAACACCATATATTTT. Protein sequence: CASSSLTGGVSGNTIYF.

This chain links TRBV20-1 with TRBJ1-4; perhaps TRBD1 as D (6 bases). In germline, CDR1 is DFQATT, CDR2 SNEGSKA (reference sequence). With 2 bases removed from V and 8 bases from J, the gap between germline ends came to 12 bases. The CDR3 length is 13 residues. The CDR3 here is CSARTGISEKLFF. The CDR3, as DNA: TGCAGTGCTAGAACAGGGATTTCGGAAAAACTGTTTTTT.

A remark on this clonotype: A much larger clone differs by one base, so this may be a read error. This chain connects TRBV9 to TRBJ1-1; D gene unclear. The CDR3 consists of 13 residues. V was clipped by 4 bases and J by 4 bases, with 11 bases between them. Per the germline V gene, CDR1 is SGDLS and CDR2 is YYNGEE. CDR3 sequence (DNA): TGTGCCAGCAGCCCCACCGGGTTCACTGAAGCTTTCTTT. It encodes CASSPTGFTEAFF.

V usage is TRBV20-1 and J usage is TRBJ2-2, with TRBD1 as a possible D gene (6 bases). The V gene's germline CDR1 is DFQATT and CDR2 SNEGSKA (reference sequence). CDR3 length equals 14 residues. V lost 6 bases and J 4 bases, leaving 15 bases between the germline ends. The CDR3 DNA is TGCAGTGCACGCGACAGGCTAACCACCGGGGAGCTGTTTTTT. Its protein product is CSARDRLTTGELFF.

This clonotype was picked up a small number of times. V usage is TRBV20-1 and J usage is TRBJ1-1; TRBD1 might be the D (5 bases). Germline assignment: CDR1 DFQATT and CDR2 SNEGSKA (reference sequence). The CDR3 runs 15 residues. V gave up 4 bases and J gave up 11 bases, with 26 bases separating them. The CDR3 loop is CSATRSAGERDKAFF. The DNA for the CDR3 is TGCAGTGCTACCAGATCGGCGGGGGAGAGGGATAAGGCTTTCTTT.

The chain combines TRBV7-2 with TRBJ2-5; 8 positions agree with TRBD1. Germline CDR1 reads SGHTA; CDR2 reads FQGNSA. The CDR3 totals 16 residues. Losses at the gene ends were 3 bases for V and 7 bases for J; bases not matched to a gene: 13. The CDR3, as DNA: TGTGCCAGCAGCTTCCAGCCCGGGACAGGTGAAGTGACCCAGTACTTC. Its translation is CASSFQPGTGEVTQYF.

This clonotype was seen at least ten times. CDR3 in amino acids: CASRSASGGTYEQYF. In nucleotides, the CDR3 is TGTGCCAGCAGGTCCGCCAGCGGGGGTACCTACGAGCAGTACTTC. The rearrangement links TRBV28 to TRBJ2-7; TRBD2 agrees at 8 bases. Germline trimming cut 6 bases from V and 2 bases from J; bases unmatched to any gene: 9. Germline lookup yields CDR1 MDHEN and CDR2 SYDVKM. The CDR3 is made up of 15 amino acids. Variable domain in full (rest from reference TRBV28 and TRBJ2-7): DVKVTQSSRYLVKRTGEKVFLECVQDMDHENMFWYRQDPGLGLRLIYFSYDVKMKEKGDIPEGYSVSREKKERFSLILESASTNQTSMYLCASRSASGGTYEQYFGPGTRLTVT.

Concerning this clonotype itself: A much larger clone sits a single nucleotide away, making a read error possible. This chain joins TRBV6-1 and TRBJ1-1; no definite D call. Germline lookup yields CDR1 MNHNS and CDR2 SASEGT. Trimming removed 7 bases from V and 0 bases from J, with 12 bases in between. This CDR3 region has 14 residues. The CDR3 bases are TGTGCCAGCACCCAATTTGGAGTGAACACTGAAGCTTTCTTT. The encoded protein is CASTQFGVNTEAFF.

The chain employs TRBV30 and TRBJ1-5; a possible D gene is TRBD1 (5 bases). This CDR3 is 17 amino acids long. Trimming took 2 bases from V and 0 from J, leaving 17 bases between them. The germline V gene has CDR1 GTSNPN and CDR2 SVGIG (reference sequence). The CDR3 DNA sequence: TGTGCCTGGAGTTCGGGGGAAGGCACCTATAGCAATCAGCCCCAGCATTTT. It encodes CAWSSGEGTYSNQPQHF.

There are many counts of this clonotype. This chain connects TRBV6-1 to TRBJ2-7, with 8 nucleotides matching TRBD1. This CDR3 is built from 13 residues. The germline V gene encodes CDR1 MNHNS and CDR2 SASEGT. CDR3 nucleotides: TGTGCGGGGGGACAGGAAATAACCTACGAGCAGTACTTC. It codes for CAGGQEITYEQYF.

This CDR3 is CCISGGAVDTQYF. The DNA for the CDR3 is TGCTGTATTAGCGGGGGGGCCGTAGATACGCAGTATTTT. J is TRBJ2-3 and V is TRBV20-1, with 11 nucleotides matching TRBD2. The CDR3 has 13 amino acids. CDR1 is DFQATT and CDR2 is SNEGSKA in the germline V gene (reference sequence).